This T cell receptor (beta chain) originates from a study of patients and donors after allogeneic stem cell transplantation. Via MiXCR, TCRdb re-called the RT-PCR reads, giving one row per CDR3 protein. The sample contains about 200,000 distinct CDR3 sequences, roughly 40% of which appear only once. The table lists this clonotype with many counts. The sample comprised blood, either unsorted or a sorted T cell fraction (not recorded which). The TCR comes from a human donor who was either an allogeneic HSCT recipient or a stem cell or donor lymphocyte infusion donor (not recorded which). It is not recorded whose cells these are; they may come from a transplant donor.

Written as DNA, the CDR3 is TGTGCCAGCAGTTACGGGCAGTCGCCAACTAATGAAAAACTGTTTTTT. Its translation is CASSYGQSPTNEKLFF. J is TRBJ1-4 and V is TRBV6-2 or TRBV6-3; D gene unclear. Germline loops: CDR1 MNHEY, CDR2 SVGEGT. The CDR3 has 16 residues. With 2 bases removed from V and 0 bases from J, the gap between germline ends came to 10 bases.